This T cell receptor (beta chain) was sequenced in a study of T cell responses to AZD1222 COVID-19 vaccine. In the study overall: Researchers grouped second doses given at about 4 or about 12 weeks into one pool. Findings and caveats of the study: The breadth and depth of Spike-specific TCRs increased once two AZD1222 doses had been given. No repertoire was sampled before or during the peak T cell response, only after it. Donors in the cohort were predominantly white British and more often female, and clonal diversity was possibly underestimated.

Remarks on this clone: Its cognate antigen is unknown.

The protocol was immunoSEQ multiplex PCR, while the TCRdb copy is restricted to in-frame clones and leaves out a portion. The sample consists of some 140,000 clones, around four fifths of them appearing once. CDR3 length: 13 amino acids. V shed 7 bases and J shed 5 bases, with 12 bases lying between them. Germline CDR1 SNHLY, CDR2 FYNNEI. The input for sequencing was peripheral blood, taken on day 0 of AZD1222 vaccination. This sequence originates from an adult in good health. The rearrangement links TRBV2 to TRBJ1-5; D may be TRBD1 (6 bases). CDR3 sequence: CASTGVADQPQHF. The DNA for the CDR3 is TGTGCCAGCACAGGGGTGGCGGATCAGCCCCAGCATTTT.